This T cell receptor beta chain was retrieved from a study of tumor-infiltrating lymphocytes in primary liver carcinoma. Study overall: Patients were both men and women, whose ages ran from 30 to 69 years.

Co-extracted RNA and DNA came from approximately 20-30 mg of unsorted bulk tissue. Every tumor yielded five separate sampled regions. Reverse transcription of about 500 ng total RNA with a constant-region primer produced TCR beta cDNA. Modified slightly, ARM-PCR produced TCR beta libraries over three nested multiplex PCR rounds. With TRBV1-TRBV30 forward primers and a C-beta reverse primer, the first two PCR rounds were run for around 10 cycles each. TCRdb reanalysed the multiplex PCR reads using MiXCR and keeps one entry per CDR3 protein. The sample contains 100,000 or so distinct CDR3 sequences, around 84% of which appear only once. CDR1 and CDR2 from the germline V gene are SGHAT and FQDESV (reference sequence). The CDR3 spans 13 residues.

The specimen was liver tumor tissue from sampling region 3. Subset indicated: tumor region T3, left-lateral pole. This TCR came from a man aged 40-55 years with primary liver carcinoma and hepatitis B virus infection. V is TRBV11-1 and J is TRBJ2-7; D is ambiguous. The J call may not be correct, given that the DNA end is closer to TRBJ2-1. This CDR3 is CASRGKRPYEQFF. The CDR3 nucleotides read TGTGCCAGCAGGGGGAAGCGACCATACGAGCAGTTCTTC.